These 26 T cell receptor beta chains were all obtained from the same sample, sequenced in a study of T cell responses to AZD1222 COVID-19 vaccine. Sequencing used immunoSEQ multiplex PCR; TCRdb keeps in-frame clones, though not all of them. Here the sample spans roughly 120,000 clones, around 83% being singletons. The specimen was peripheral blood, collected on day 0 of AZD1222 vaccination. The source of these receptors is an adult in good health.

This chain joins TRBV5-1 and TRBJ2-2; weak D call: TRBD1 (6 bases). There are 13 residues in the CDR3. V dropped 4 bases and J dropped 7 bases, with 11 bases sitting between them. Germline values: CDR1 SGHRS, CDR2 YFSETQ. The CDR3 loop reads CASSPGDGGELFF. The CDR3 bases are TGCGCCAGCAGCCCAGGGGATGGCGGGGAGCTGTTTTTT.

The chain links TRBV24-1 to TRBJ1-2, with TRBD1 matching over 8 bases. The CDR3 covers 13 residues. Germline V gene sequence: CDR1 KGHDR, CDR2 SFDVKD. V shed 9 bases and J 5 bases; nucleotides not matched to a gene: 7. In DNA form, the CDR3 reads TGTGCCACCGGGGACAGGCGGGGTTATGGCTACACCTTC. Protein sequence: CATGDRRGYGYTF.

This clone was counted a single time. The DNA of the CDR3 is TGCGCCAGCAGCTTGGAGCGGACAGGCTCCTACGAGCAGTACTTC. Encoded protein: CASSLERTGSYEQYF. The chain joins TRBV5-1 to TRBJ2-7, with TRBD1 matching over 7 bases. Germline V gene data show CDR1 as SGHRS and CDR2 as YFSETQ. CDR3 length equals 15 residues. The V segment lost 0 bases and the J segment 0 bases; nucleotides outside the gene matches: 3.

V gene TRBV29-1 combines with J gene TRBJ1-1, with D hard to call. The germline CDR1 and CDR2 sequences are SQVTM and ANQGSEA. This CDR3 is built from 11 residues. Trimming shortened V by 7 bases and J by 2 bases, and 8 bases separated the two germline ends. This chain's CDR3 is CSGAVNTEAFF. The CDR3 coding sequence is TGCAGCGGGGCAGTCAACACTGAAGCTTTCTTT.

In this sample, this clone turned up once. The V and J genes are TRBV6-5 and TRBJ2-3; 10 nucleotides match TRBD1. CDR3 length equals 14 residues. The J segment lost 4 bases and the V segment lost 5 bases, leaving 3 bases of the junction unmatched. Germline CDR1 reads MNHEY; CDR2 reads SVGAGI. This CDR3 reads CASSPGQGSDTQYF. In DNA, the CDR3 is TGTGCCAGCAGTCCGGGACAGGGGTCAGATACGCAGTATTTT.

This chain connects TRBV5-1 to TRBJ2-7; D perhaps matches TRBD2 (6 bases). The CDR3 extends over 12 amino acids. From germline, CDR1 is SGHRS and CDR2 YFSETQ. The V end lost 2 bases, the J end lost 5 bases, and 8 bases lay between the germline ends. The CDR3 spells CASSLAGHEQYF. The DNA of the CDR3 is TGCGCCAGCAGCTTAGCGGGCCACGAGCAGTACTTC.

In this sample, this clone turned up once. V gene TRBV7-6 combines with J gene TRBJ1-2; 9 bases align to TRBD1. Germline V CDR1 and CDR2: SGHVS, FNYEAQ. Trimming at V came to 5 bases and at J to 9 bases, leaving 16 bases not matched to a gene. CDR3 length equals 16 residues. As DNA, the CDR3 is TGTGCCAGCAGCAAATCTCTAAGGGACAGGGAACGAAGCTACACCTTC. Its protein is CASSKSLRDRERSYTF.

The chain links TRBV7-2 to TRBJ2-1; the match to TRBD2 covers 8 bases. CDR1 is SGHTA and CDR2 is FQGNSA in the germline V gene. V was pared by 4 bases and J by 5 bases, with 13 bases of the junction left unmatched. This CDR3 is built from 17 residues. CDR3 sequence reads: CASSSRLGLVGHNEQFF. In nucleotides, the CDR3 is TGTGCCAGCAGCTCCCGCCTGGGACTAGTGGGACACAATGAGCAGTTCTTC.

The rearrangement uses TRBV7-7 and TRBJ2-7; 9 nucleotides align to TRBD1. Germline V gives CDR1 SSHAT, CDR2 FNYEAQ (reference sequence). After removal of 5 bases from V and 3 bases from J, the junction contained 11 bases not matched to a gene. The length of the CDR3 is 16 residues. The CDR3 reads CASSESFGTGIYEQYF. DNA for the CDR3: TGTGCCAGCAGCGAGAGTTTCGGGACAGGGATCTACGAGCAGTACTTC.

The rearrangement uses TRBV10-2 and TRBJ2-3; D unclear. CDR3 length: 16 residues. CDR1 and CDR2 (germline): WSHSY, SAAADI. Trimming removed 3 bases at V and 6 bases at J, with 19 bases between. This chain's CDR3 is CASSESLRRVGDTQYF. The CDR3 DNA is TGCGCCAGCAGTGAATCATTAAGGCGTGTGGGTGATACGCAGTATTTT.

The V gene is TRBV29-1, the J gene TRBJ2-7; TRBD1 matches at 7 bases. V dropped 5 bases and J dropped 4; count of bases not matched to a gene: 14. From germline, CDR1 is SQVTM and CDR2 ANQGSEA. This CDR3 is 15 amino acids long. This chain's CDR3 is CSVSPQQGRMYEQYF. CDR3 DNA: TGCAGCGTTTCGCCGCAACAGGGGCGTATGTACGAGCAGTACTTC.

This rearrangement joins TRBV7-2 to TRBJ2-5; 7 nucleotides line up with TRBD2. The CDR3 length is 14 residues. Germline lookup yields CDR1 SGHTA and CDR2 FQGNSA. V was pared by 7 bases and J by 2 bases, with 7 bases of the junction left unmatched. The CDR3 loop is CASTRGGPQETQYF. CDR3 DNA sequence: TGTGCCAGCACCCGCGGGGGACCTCAAGAGACCCAGTACTTC.

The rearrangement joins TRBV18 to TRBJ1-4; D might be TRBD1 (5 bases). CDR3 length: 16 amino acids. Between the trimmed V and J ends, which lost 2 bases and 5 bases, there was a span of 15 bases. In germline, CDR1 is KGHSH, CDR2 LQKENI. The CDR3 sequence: CASSPFDQGTNEKLFF. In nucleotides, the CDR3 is TGTGCCAGCTCACCATTTGATCAGGGAACCAATGAAAAACTGTTTTTT. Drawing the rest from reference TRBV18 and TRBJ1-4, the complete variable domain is NAGVMQNPRHLVRRRGQEARLRCSPMKGHSHVYWYRQLPEEGLKFMVYLQKENIIDESGMPKERFSAEFPKEGPSILRIQQVVRGDSAAYFCASSPFDQGTNEKLFFGSGTQLSVL.

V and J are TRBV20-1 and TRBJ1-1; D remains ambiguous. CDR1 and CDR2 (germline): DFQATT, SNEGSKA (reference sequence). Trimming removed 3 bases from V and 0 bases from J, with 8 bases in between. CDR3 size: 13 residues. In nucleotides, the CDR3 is TGCAGTGCTAGTCGTGGAATGAACACTGAAGCTTTCTTT. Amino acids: CSASRGMNTEAFF.

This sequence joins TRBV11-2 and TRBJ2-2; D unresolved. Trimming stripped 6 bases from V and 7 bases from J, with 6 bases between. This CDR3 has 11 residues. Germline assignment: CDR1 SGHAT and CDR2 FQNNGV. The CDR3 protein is CASRGSGELFF. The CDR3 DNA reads TGTGCCAGCAGGGGCAGCGGGGAGCTGTTTTTT.

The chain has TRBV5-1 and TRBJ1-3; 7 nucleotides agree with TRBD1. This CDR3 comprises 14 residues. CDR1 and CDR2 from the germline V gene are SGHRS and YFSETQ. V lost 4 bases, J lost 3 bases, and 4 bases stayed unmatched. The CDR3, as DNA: TGCGCCAGCAGCCGACGACAGGGTGGAAACACCATATATTTT. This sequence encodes CASSRRQGGNTIYF.

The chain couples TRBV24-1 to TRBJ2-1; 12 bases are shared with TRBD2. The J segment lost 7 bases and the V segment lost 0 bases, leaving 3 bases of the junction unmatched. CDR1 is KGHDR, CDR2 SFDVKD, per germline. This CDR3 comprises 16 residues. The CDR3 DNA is TGTGCCACCAGTGATTTGCTAGCGGGAGGGAGGAATGAGCAGTTCTTC. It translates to CATSDLLAGGRNEQFF.

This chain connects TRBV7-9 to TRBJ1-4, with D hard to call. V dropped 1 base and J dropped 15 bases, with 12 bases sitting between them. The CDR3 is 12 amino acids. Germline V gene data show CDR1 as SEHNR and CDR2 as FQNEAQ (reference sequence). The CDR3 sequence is CASSLGPQIVFF. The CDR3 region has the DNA TGTGCCAGCAGCTTAGGTCCCCAGATCGTGTTTTTT.

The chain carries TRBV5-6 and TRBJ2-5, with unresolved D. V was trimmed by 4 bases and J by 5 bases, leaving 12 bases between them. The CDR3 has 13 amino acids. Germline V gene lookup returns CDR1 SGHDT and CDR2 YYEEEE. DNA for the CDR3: TGTGCCAGCAGCCGGAATTATCTTGAGACCCAGTACTTC. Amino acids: CASSRNYLETQYF.

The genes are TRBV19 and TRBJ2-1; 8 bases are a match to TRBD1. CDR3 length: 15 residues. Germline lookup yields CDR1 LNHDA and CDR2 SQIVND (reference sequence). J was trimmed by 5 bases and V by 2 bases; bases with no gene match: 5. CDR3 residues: CASSILRGPNNEQFF. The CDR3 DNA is TGTGCCAGTAGTATACTCAGGGGGCCAAACAATGAGCAGTTCTTC. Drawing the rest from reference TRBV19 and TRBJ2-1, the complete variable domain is DGGITQSPKYLFRKEGQNVTLSCEQNLNHDAMYWYRQDPGQGLRLIYYSQIVNDFQKGDIAEGYSVSREKKESFPLTVTSAQKNPTAFYLCASSILRGPNNEQFFGPGTRLTVL.

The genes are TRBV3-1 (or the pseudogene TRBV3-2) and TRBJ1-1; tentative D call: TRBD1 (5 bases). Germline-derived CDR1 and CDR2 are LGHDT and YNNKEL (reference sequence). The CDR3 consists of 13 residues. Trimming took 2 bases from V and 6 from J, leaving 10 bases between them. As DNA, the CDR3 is TGTGCCAGCAGCCAAACAGGAGGGGCTGAAGCTTTCTTT. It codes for CASSQTGGAEAFF.

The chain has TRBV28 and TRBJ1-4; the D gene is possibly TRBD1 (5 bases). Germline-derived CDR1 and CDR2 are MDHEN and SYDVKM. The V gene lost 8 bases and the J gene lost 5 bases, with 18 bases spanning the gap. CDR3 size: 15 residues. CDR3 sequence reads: CASSPSGTGNEKLFF. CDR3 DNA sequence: TGTGCCAGCTCCCCCTCCGGGACGGGGAATGAAAAACTGTTTTTT.

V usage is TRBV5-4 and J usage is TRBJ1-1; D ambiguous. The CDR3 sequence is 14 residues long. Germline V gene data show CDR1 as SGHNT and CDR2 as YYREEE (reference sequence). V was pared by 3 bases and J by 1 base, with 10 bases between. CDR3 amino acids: CASSSGVSNTEAFF. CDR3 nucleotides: TGTGCCAGCAGCTCTGGGGTTTCGAACACTGAAGCTTTCTTT.

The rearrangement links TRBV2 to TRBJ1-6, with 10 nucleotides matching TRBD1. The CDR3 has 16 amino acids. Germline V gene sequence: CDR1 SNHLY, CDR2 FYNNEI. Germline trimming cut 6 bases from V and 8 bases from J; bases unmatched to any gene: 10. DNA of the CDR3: TGTGCCAGCAGAGTACTACCGGGACAGGGGCATTCACCCCTCCACTTT. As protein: CASRVLPGQGHSPLHF. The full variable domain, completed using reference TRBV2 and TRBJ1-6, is EPEVTQTPSHQVTQMGQEVILRCVPISNHLYFYWYRQILGQKVEFLVSFYNNEISEKSEIFDDQFSVERPDGSNFTLKIRSTKLEDSAMYFCASRVLPGQGHSPLHFGNGTRLTVT.

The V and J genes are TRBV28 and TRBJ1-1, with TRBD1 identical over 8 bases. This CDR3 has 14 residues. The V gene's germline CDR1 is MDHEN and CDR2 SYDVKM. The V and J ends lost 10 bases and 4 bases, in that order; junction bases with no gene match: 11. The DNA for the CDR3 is TGTGCCACCACCGGGACAGGCAAGGTCACTGAAGCTTTCTTT. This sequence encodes CATTGTGKVTEAFF.

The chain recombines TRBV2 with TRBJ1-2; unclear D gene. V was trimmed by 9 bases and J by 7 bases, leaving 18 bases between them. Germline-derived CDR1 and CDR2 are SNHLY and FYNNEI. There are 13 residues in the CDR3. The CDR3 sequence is CARDGRKVGGYTF. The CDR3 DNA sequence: TGTGCCAGAGACGGACGGAAGGTGGGTGGCTACACCTTC.